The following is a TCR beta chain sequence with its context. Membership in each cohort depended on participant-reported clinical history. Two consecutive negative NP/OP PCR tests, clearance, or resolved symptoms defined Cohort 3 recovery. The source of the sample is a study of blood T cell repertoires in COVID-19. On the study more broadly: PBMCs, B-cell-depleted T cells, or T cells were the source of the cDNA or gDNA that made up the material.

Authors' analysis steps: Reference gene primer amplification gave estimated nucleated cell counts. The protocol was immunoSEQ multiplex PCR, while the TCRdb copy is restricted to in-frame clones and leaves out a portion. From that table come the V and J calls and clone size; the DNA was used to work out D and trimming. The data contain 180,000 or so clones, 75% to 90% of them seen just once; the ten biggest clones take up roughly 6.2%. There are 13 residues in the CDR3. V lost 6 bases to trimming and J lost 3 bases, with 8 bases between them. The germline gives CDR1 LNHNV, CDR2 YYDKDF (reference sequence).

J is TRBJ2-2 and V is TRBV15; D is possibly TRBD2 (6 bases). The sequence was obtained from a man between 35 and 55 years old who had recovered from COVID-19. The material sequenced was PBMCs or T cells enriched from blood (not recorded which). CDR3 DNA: TGTGCCACCAGTCGCGGGGACACCGGGGAGCTGTTTTTT. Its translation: CATSRGDTGELFF.